The next 28 T cell receptor beta chains were all read from a single sample in a study of OX40 agonist ivuxolimab in advanced cancers. This table comes from immunoSEQ multiplex PCR, and its TCRdb copy is limited to in-frame clones, with some not included. The sample lists 55,000 to 80,000 clones, about nine tenths occurring once. The sample in question was CD4+ or CD8+ T cells sorted from blood, obtained in a trial of the OX40 agonist ivuxolimab. Receptors originate from an adult with an advanced solid tumor such as melanoma, head and neck, liver or kidney cancer.

The CDR3 DNA follows: TGTGCCTGGAGTGGCACACACTCTGGGGCCAACGTCCTGACTTTC. It encodes CAWSGTHSGANVLTF. The rearrangement uses TRBV30 and TRBJ2-6, with unresolved D. Between the trimmed V and J ends, which lost 1 base and 0 bases, there was a span of 7 bases. The CDR3 is 15 residues long. CDR1 and CDR2 from the germline V gene are GTSNPN and SVGIG (reference sequence).

The chain has TRBV9 and TRBJ1-3, with TRBD1 as a possible D gene (5 bases). The CDR3 spans 15 residues. V lost 2 bases to trimming and J lost 0 bases, with 9 bases between them. Germline CDR1 SGDLS, CDR2 YYNGEE. CDR3 bases: TGTGCCAGCAGCGTCGGGACCCGCTCTGGAAACACCATATATTTT. It is translated as CASSVGTRSGNTIYF.

The gene calls are TRBV7-2 and TRBJ1-1, with D possibly TRBD1 on 5 matching bases. V lost 5 bases, J lost 1 base, and 8 bases lay in between. Germline CDR1 and CDR2: SGHTA and FQGNSA. The CDR3 has 13 residues. The CDR3 region is CASSGGQNTEAFF. The CDR3 DNA sequence: TGTGCCAGCAGCGGCGGACAGAACACTGAAGCTTTCTTT.

In regard to this clone: A junction boundary mismatches the germline segment, possibly from a read error. V is TRBV7-7 and J is TRBJ2-1; D is unclear. The CDR3 spans 13 residues. Looked up from germline, CDR1 is SSHAT and CDR2 is FNYEAQ (reference sequence). As DNA, the CDR3 is TGTGCTAGCAGCTCCGACCGATACAATGAGCAGTTCTTC. As protein: CASSSDRYNEQFF. Full variable domain (rest looked up from reference TRBV7-7 and TRBJ2-1): GAGVSQSPRYKVTKRGQDVTLRCDPISSHATLYWYQQALGQGPEFLTYFNYEAQPDKSGLPSDRFSAERPEGSISTLTIQRTEQRDSAMYRCASSSDRYNEQFFGPGTRLTVL.

V gene TRBV18 combines with J gene TRBJ1-2; D is perhaps TRBD1 (5 bases). V was pared by 4 bases and J by 8 bases, with 17 bases between. The germline V gene encodes CDR1 KGHSH and CDR2 LQKENI. This CDR3 comprises 14 residues. The CDR3 bases are TGTGCCAGCTCACGCAGGGAGCGATCTTACGGCTACACCTTC. Translating gives CASSRRERSYGYTF.

The rearrangement uses TRBV5-6 and TRBJ2-5; 10 bases match TRBD2. J gave up 4 bases and V 6 bases, and 6 bases lay outside the gene matches. Germline V gene lookup returns CDR1 SGHDT and CDR2 YYEEEE. The length of the CDR3 is 14 residues. The CDR3 DNA is TGTGCCAGCAAAACCCAGCGGGAGGGAGAGACCCAGTACTTC. The encoded protein is CASKTQREGETQYF.

The CDR3 loop reads CSAQGGAHDGYTF. CDR3 nucleotides: TGCAGCGCCCAGGGGGGGGCGCATGATGGCTACACCTTC. The chain is built from TRBV29-1 and TRBJ1-2, with 7 bases fitting TRBD1. The CDR3 loop spans 13 amino acids. After removal of 7 bases from V and 6 bases from J, the junction contained 11 bases not matched to a gene. Germline V gene lookup returns CDR1 SQVTM and CDR2 ANQGSEA.

This clone was recorded only once. This chain uses TRBV10-3 with TRBJ2-5; D not certain. This CDR3 comprises 13 residues. The germline gives CDR1 ENHRY, CDR2 SYGVKD. Trimming shortened V by 6 bases and J by 1 base, and 9 bases separated the two germline ends. In DNA form, the CDR3 reads TGTGCCATCAGGCGAGAGCCCCAAGAGACCCAGTACTTC. Translated: CAIRREPQETQYF.

The chain has TRBV11-2 and TRBJ2-1, with D perhaps TRBD2 (6 bases). In germline, CDR1 is SGHAT, CDR2 FQNNGV. This CDR3 spans 16 amino acids. V lost 3 bases, J lost 4 bases, and 16 bases lay in between. For the CDR3, the DNA is TGTGCCAGCAGCTTGTTTCGGGGGATAAAATACAATGAGCAGTTCTTC. It specifies CASSLFRGIKYNEQFF.

This chain links TRBV10-3 with TRBJ2-7, with D maybe TRBD2 (6 bases). Trimming took off 6 bases at V and 0 bases at J, with 12 bases between the two ends. Germline lookup yields CDR1 ENHRY and CDR2 SYGVKD. There are 14 residues in the CDR3. The CDR3 region has the DNA TGTGCCATCAGCGGGGGTGAACTCTCCTACGAGCAGTACTTC. Amino acids: CAISGGELSYEQYF.

The V gene is TRBV2, the J gene TRBJ1-2; D gene ambiguous. This CDR3 is built from 12 residues. Trimming stripped 6 bases from V and 7 bases from J, with 12 bases between. The V gene's germline CDR1 is SNHLY and CDR2 FYNNEI. The CDR3 region is CASRQRSVGYTF. In DNA, the CDR3 is TGTGCCAGCAGGCAGAGGAGCGTTGGCTACACCTTC. Combining the CDR3 with reference TRBV2 and TRBJ1-2 gives the whole variable domain EPEVTQTPSHQVTQMGQEVILRCVPISNHLYFYWYRQILGQKVEFLVSFYNNEISEKSEIFDDQFSVERPDGSNFTLKIRSTKLEDSAMYFCASRQRSVGYTFGSGTRLTVV.

This clone was observed a few times. The J gene is TRBJ2-1, the V gene TRBV7-3; 9 bases match TRBD2. Losses at the gene ends were 5 bases for V and 8 bases for J; bases not matched to a gene: 10. CDR1 is SGHTA, CDR2 FQGTGA, per germline. The CDR3 is made up of 15 amino acids. The CDR3 region is CASSRTGGRGYEQFF. The CDR3 DNA follows: TGTGCCAGCAGCCGTACCGGCGGGAGGGGATATGAGCAGTTCTTC.

J is TRBJ1-2 and V is TRBV12-5, with D possibly matching TRBD1 (5 bases). The CDR3 loop spans 12 amino acids. Germline assignment: CDR1 LGHNT and CDR2 FRNRAP. V was shortened by 4 bases and J by 5 bases, with 8 bases between the two germline ends. The CDR3 loop is CASGSDNYGYTF. The CDR3 nucleotides read TGTGCTAGTGGTTCGGACAATTATGGCTACACCTTC.

V is TRBV18 and J is TRBJ2-1, with 7 bases identical to TRBD2. Trimming took 0 bases from V and 4 from J; bases not matched to a gene: 6. CDR1 KGHSH and CDR2 LQKENI come from the germline V gene. The CDR3 length is 16 residues. In DNA form, the CDR3 reads TGTGCCAGCTCACCACCCCAACTAGCGCGATACAATGAGCAGTTCTTC. It yields the protein CASSPPQLARYNEQFF.

The chain links TRBV16 to TRBJ2-7; D ambiguous. CDR1 and CDR2 from the germline V gene are KGHSY and FQNENV. This CDR3 is built from 13 residues. V was cut by 0 bases and J by 6 bases, with 9 bases left in between. This chain's CDR3 is CASSQSGPGEQYF. The CDR3 nucleotides are TGTGCCAGCAGCCAATCTGGGCCCGGCGAGCAGTACTTC. The variable domain in full, completed from reference TRBV16 and TRBJ2-7, reads GEEVAQTPKHLVRGEGQKAKLYCAPIKGHSYVFWYQQVLKNEFKFLISFQNENVFDETGMPKERFSAKCLPNSPCSLEIQATKLEDSAVYFCASSQSGPGEQYFGPGTRLTVT.

J is TRBJ1-6 and V is TRBV14; D may be TRBD1 (5 bases). V was shortened by 4 bases and J by 8 bases, with 9 bases between the two germline ends. Germline values: CDR1 SGHDN, CDR2 FVKESK. This CDR3 is built from 13 residues. In DNA form, the CDR3 reads TGTGCCAGCAGCCGAGCAGGGTATTCACCCCTCCACTTT. Translated: CASSRAGYSPLHF. Combining the CDR3 with reference TRBV14 and TRBJ1-6 gives the whole variable domain EAGVTQFPSHSVIEKGQTVTLRCDPISGHDNLYWYRRVMGKEIKFLLHFVKESKQDESGMPNNRFLAERTGGTYSTLKVQPAELEDSGVYFCASSRAGYSPLHFGNGTRLTVT.

DNA of the CDR3: TGTGCCAGCAGCGTGACAGGGACACCTTCCTACAATGAGCAGTTCTTC. Translating it yields CASSVTGTPSYNEQFF. V is TRBV9 and J is TRBJ2-1; TRBD1 matches at 7 bases. Germline trimming cut 2 bases from V and 1 base from J; bases unmatched to any gene: 6. This CDR3 is 16 amino acids long. Germline assignment: CDR1 SGDLS and CDR2 YYNGEE.

The chain carries TRBV5-6 and TRBJ2-7, with D possibly being TRBD2 (6 bases). Germline CDR1 is SGHDT and CDR2 is YYEEEE. CDR3 length equals 13 residues. Between the trimmed V and J ends, which lost 2 bases and 6 bases, there was a span of 12 bases. DNA for the CDR3: TGTGCCAGCAGCTTCTCCAGTAGCGGCGAGCAGTACTTC. Translation: CASSFSSSGEQYF.

The genes are TRBV12-5 and TRBJ2-3; 8 bases align to TRBD2. The CDR3 runs to 15 residues. Germline trimming cut 7 bases from V and 2 bases from J; bases unmatched to any gene: 8. Germline V gene data show CDR1 as LGHNT and CDR2 as FRNRAP. The CDR3 sequence is CASVLSGGPTDTQYF. CDR3 sequence (DNA): TGTGCTAGTGTCCTCTCGGGGGGGCCCACAGATACGCAGTATTTT.

The V and J genes are TRBV27 and TRBJ1-6; 7 bases are a match to TRBD1. CDR3 length: 15 residues. J lost 6 bases, V lost 5 bases, and 7 bases had no gene match. The germline CDR1 and CDR2 sequences are MNHEY and SMNVEV (reference sequence). The chain's CDR3 is CASSPRTGFNSPLHF. CDR3 coding DNA: TGTGCCAGCAGTCCCAGGACAGGTTTTAATTCACCCCTCCACTTT.

The V and J genes are TRBV5-4 and TRBJ1-2; D possibly corresponds to TRBD1 (6 bases). The CDR3 loop spans 14 amino acids. Germline V CDR1 and CDR2: SGHNT, YYREEE (reference sequence). V was clipped by 4 bases and J by 4 bases, with 14 bases between them. The CDR3 bases are TGTGCCAGCAGCGCTGGACAGAAAGTCTATGGCTACACCTTC. This gives the protein CASSAGQKVYGYTF. Full variable domain (rest looked up from reference TRBV5-4 and TRBJ1-2): ETGVTQSPTHLIKTRGQQVTLRCSSQSGHNTVSWYQQALGQGPQFIFQYYREEENGRGNFPPRFSGLQFPNYSSELNVNALELDDSALYLCASSAGQKVYGYTFGSGTRLTVV.

The rearrangement joins TRBV30 to TRBJ1-2; D call uncertain. The CDR3 contains 13 residues. The ends were cut back, 4 bases at V and 4 bases at J, with 13 bases in the middle. CDR1 and CDR2 (germline): GTSNPN, SVGIG (reference sequence). The CDR3 DNA follows: TGTGCCTGGACTCAGGCGTATGGCTATGGCTACACCTTC. It encodes CAWTQAYGYGYTF.

The chain joins TRBV5-6 to TRBJ2-7; D remains ambiguous. CDR1 and CDR2 from the germline V gene are SGHDT and YYEEEE. The CDR3 length is 15 residues. Trimming pared 3 bases from V and 0 bases from J, leaving 13 bases between. This CDR3 is CASSSAMLHSYEQYF. DNA of the CDR3: TGTGCCAGCAGCTCGGCAATGCTGCACTCCTACGAGCAGTACTTC.

This chain links TRBV6-5 with TRBJ1-1, with D possibly being TRBD1 (5 bases). V was shortened by 6 bases and J by 6 bases, with 17 bases between the two germline ends. CDR3 length equals 14 residues. From germline, CDR1 is MNHEY and CDR2 SVGAGI. The DNA of the CDR3 is TGTGCCAGCAGGTCGGGGGAGGCTTATTCTGAAGCTTTCTTT. Translation: CASRSGEAYSEAFF.

The rearrangement uses TRBV7-9 and TRBJ2-1; 7 positions agree with TRBD2. Germline V CDR1 and CDR2: SEHNR, FQNEAQ (reference sequence). The CDR3 covers 14 residues. With 3 bases clipped from V and 9 bases from J, the junction kept 8 bases outside the gene matches. The DNA for the CDR3 is TGTGCCAGCAGCTTCGAGTTTACGGGAGGTGAGCAGTTCTTC. Protein product: CASSFEFTGGEQFF.

Worth noting for this clone: Within the sample, other DNA sequences also encode this same CDR3. CDR3 protein: CASSSTGSGNTIYF. The CDR3 DNA sequence: TGTGCCAGCAGCTCTACGGGGTCTGGAAACACCATATATTTT. This chain joins TRBV7-9 and TRBJ1-3; D is unresolved. The CDR3 totals 14 residues. The V gene lost 4 bases and the J gene lost 1 base, with 8 bases spanning the gap. Germline V lookup: CDR1 SEHNR, CDR2 FQNEAQ (reference sequence).

The chain employs TRBV28 and TRBJ1-5; no reliable D call. V was shortened by 6 bases and J by 0 bases, with 9 bases between the two germline ends. The length of the CDR3 is 14 residues. Germline CDR1 and CDR2: MDHEN and SYDVKM. The chain's CDR3 is CASSVGGSNQPQHF. The CDR3, as DNA: TGTGCCAGCAGCGTCGGTGGTAGCAATCAGCCCCAGCATTTT.

This sequence joins TRBV10-3 and TRBJ2-7; 8 bases are a match to TRBD2. Trimming cost V 6 bases and J 5 bases; bases outside gene matches: 6. The CDR3 totals 13 residues. CDR1 ENHRY and CDR2 SYGVKD come from the germline V gene. CDR3 DNA: TGTGCCATCAGGGTAGCGGGGTCGGACGAGCAGTACTTC. It yields the protein CAIRVAGSDEQYF.